This TCR beta chain was documented in a study of preoperative IRX-2 immunotherapy in early breast cancer. Specified treatment: preoperative locoregional IRX-2 cytokine immunotherapy. This phase Ib study tested locoregional IRX-2 cytokine immunotherapy given before surgery. Profiled with immunoSEQ multiplex PCR; TCRdb holds only in-frame clones, not every one. Among approximately 4,000 clones, approximately 71% were seen once, and the ten largest hold just over 15%. Trimming took off 4 bases at V and 5 bases at J, with 15 bases between the two ends. This CDR3 region has 14 residues. Germline V gives CDR1 SGHRS, CDR2 YFSETQ.

Sequenced material: tumor tissue, taken after IRX-2 immunotherapy. This TCR came from a human donor with breast cancer. The rearrangement joins TRBV5-1 to TRBJ1-1; D unclear. CDR3 nucleotide sequence: TGCGCCAGCAGCCTAGATTCCGTGTGGACTGAAGCTTTCTTT. This codes for CASSLDSVWTEAFF.